These T cell receptor beta chains were read from a single sample in a study of blood T cells in healthy people across ages. Via MiXCR, TCRdb re-called the 5' RACE reads, giving one row per CDR3 protein. The table records 1.2 million to 1.5 million distinct CDR3 sequences, approximately 59% of them present only once. The sequenced sample consisted of blood. These receptors originate from a man between 18 and 29 years old in good health. The CDR3 runs from the conserved cysteine through the conserved F or W. Size values are once, few and many counts, or a class for expanded clones, and some rows have none.

CASSQTSGRADTQYF,TRBV7-6,TRBJ2-3,NA
CASSPGKDYGYTF,TRBV9,TRBJ1-2,once
CASSPKGLAGNTDTQYF,TRBV12-3/TRBV12-4,TRBJ2-3,NA
CASSQTEVQGISLEQYF,TRBV4-2,TRBJ2-4,few
CASSLDGGGQTDTQYF,TRBV5-1,TRBJ2-3,NA
CASSLVQWNEQFF,TRBV7-9,TRBJ2-1,few
CSVSGRATPYEQYF,TRBV29-1,TRBJ2-7,few
CASSSRTGLDNSPLHF,TRBV28,TRBJ1-6,NA
CASSQFQGTGDYEQYF,TRBV4-1,TRBJ2-7,NA
CASSSPLIGRGYTF,TRBV7-2,TRBJ1-2,NA
CASRNEGGNTEAFF,TRBV6-6,TRBJ1-1,few
CASSQGPGTGGNQPQHF,TRBV4-2,TRBJ1-5,NA
CASSDIAGTDTQYF,TRBV13,TRBJ2-3,NA
CASSATSGEATQYF,TRBV5-1,TRBJ2-3,NA
CASSQGTIAYEQYF,TRBV4-3,TRBJ2-7,once
CASSSNRGALSNEQFF,TRBV6-5,TRBJ2-1,NA
CSVGATPPPYEQYF,TRBV29-1,TRBJ2-7,NA
CASSVELGQETQYF,TRBV9,TRBJ2-5,NA
CASSEDRGSHEQYF,TRBV2,TRBJ2-7,few
CASSLQGDAFYGYTF,TRBV27,TRBJ1-2,NA
CASSQEGSGGTQYF,TRBV4-1,TRBJ2-3,NA
CASSTLGVTTYNSPLHF,TRBV11-2,TRBJ1-6,NA
CASSPSGRAGYEQFF,TRBV18,TRBJ2-1,NA
CASGEGETYNEQFF,TRBV2,TRBJ2-1,NA
CASSQDIAGGLREQFF,TRBV4-2,TRBJ2-1,few
CASLAGNYEQYF,TRBV6-6,TRBJ2-7,NA
CASSETGTKSSGANVLTF,TRBV2,TRBJ2-6,NA
CASSPPDYTDTQYF,TRBV4-1,TRBJ2-3,NA
CASSRDYPGGNEKLFF,TRBV19,TRBJ1-4,NA
CASCRDTLNEQFF,TRBV12-3/TRBV12-4,TRBJ2-1,few
CAISEQVSNTGELFF,TRBV10-3,TRBJ2-2,few
CASSLTVVGCGYTF,TRBV27,TRBJ1-2,NA
CASSVWVGASGLPYEQYF,TRBV25-1,NA,NA
CASTTGGAANEQFF,TRBV5-1,TRBJ2-1,NA
CSVERQGGPLDTEAFF,TRBV29-1,TRBJ1-1,few
CSATDTSGNSPLHF,TRBV20-1,TRBJ1-6,NA
CASGAPHSQYF,TRBV12-3/TRBV12-4,TRBJ2-3,NA
CSATGGGGFTDTQYF,TRBV20-1,TRBJ2-3,NA
CASTEVGGSYEQYF,TRBV25-1,TRBJ2-7,NA
CASRDPNEQYF,TRBV6-5,NA,few
CASRRKGGGAKNIQYF,TRBV21-1,TRBJ2-4,NA
CASRAGTDTYEQYF,TRBV27,TRBJ2-7,few
CASSSAGESYNEQFF,TRBV5-5,TRBJ2-1,NA
CSAENSNQPQHF,TRBV20-1,TRBJ1-5,NA
CASSPRDRVYNEQFF,TRBV12-3/TRBV12-4,TRBJ2-1,few
CASMGLTYNEQFF,TRBV7-2,TRBJ2-1,NA
CASSLPGQGHNEQFF,TRBV14,TRBJ2-1,NA
CVSSFRENYGYTF,TRBV6-2/TRBV6-3,TRBJ1-2,once
CASSLTPGGEQFF,TRBV28,TRBJ2-1,NA
CASSPIGRTSGGQETQYF,TRBV18,TRBJ2-5,NA
CASSEGQGHEQYF,TRBV7-9,NA,few
CASSHHPLSSGANVLTF,TRBV7-9,TRBJ2-6,NA